One and the same sample provided the 27 T cell receptor beta chains below, sequenced in a study of Graves' ophthalmopathy and Graves' hyperthyroidism. Using RNA transcripts, the TCR beta CDR3 regions were amplified. RT-PCR in the first round used HTBI primers; a second-round multiplex PCR followed. Via MiXCR, TCRdb re-called the multiplex PCR reads, giving one row per CDR3 protein. Among roughly 610,000 distinct CDR3 sequences listed, 20% to 25% were seen once. The sample comprised peripheral blood. The receptors derive from a woman aged 18 to 35 with stable Graves' hyperthyroidism. Some clones in this sample may be carry-over from other donors' samples.

This chain connects TRBV11-2 to TRBJ1-1; no reliable D call. This CDR3 comprises 14 residues. V lost 0 bases and J lost 5, with 10 bases in between. From germline, CDR1 is SGHAT and CDR2 FQNNGV. CDR3 amino acids: CASSLDSQKTEAFF. The CDR3 DNA reads as TGTGCCAGCAGCTTAGATTCACAGAAGACTGAAGCTTTCTTT.

This clonotype was seen more than once but under ten times. A read error may explain this, as a much larger clone is one base away. This chain joins TRBV20-1 and TRBJ1-1; possibly TRBD1 for D (5 bases). The CDR3 consists of 12 residues. Germline assignment: CDR1 DFQATT and CDR2 SNEGSKA (reference sequence). V was clipped by 7 bases and J by 4 bases, with 13 bases between them. The CDR3 sequence: CSVPTGFTEAFF. As DNA, the CDR3 is TGCAGTGTACCAACAGGATTCACTGAAGCTTTCTTT.

This clonotype was recorded many times. V usage is TRBV30 and J usage is TRBJ2-2; no reliable D call. Germline-derived CDR1 and CDR2 are GTSNPN and SVGIG (reference sequence). This CDR3 is 13 amino acids long. The V gene lost 3 bases and the J gene lost 5 bases, with 10 bases spanning the gap. The CDR3 DNA reads TGTGCCTGGAGGGGGTCCCAGACCGGGGAGCTGTTTTTT. Translating gives CAWRGSQTGELFF.

This clonotype was counted between two and nine times. V usage is TRBV6-1 and J usage is TRBJ1-2; a weak D match, TRBD1 (6 bases). Germline loops: CDR1 MNHNS, CDR2 SASEGT. Trimming stripped 6 bases from V and 3 bases from J, with 17 bases between. The CDR3 is made up of 15 amino acids. For the CDR3, the DNA is TGTGCCAGCAGCCCCGGGGGGGGGGCAGACTATGGCTACACCTTC. Protein: CASSPGGGADYGYTF.

This clonotype was recorded many times. This chain uses TRBV5-1 with TRBJ2-7, with 7 bases fitting TRBD1. V dropped 4 bases and J dropped 1; count of bases not matched to a gene: 11. Germline CDR1 SGHRS, CDR2 YFSETQ. This CDR3 region has 16 residues. CDR3 nucleotides: TGCGCCAGCAGCGGCGCACGACAGGGTATTTCCTACGAGCAGTACTTC. Translating gives CASSGARQGISYEQYF.

This clonotype has at least ten counts. The V and J genes are TRBV13 and TRBJ2-5; D unclear. V was clipped by 6 bases and J by 5 bases, with 13 bases between them. Germline V lookup: CDR1 PRHDT, CDR2 FYEKMQ (reference sequence). This CDR3 has 13 residues. The CDR3 DNA is TGTGCCAGCAGGATCGGTGGCTGGGAGACCCAGTACTTC. Its translation: CASRIGGWETQYF. Variable domain in full (rest from reference TRBV13 and TRBJ2-5): AAGVIQSPRHLIKEKRETATLKCYPIPRHDTVYWYQQGPGQDPQFLISFYEKMQSDKGSIPDRFSAQQFSDYHSELNMSSLELGDSALYFCASRIGGWETQYFGPGTRLLVL.

The table lists this clonotype with a few counts. The V and J genes are TRBV6-4 and TRBJ1-5; a weak D match, TRBD1 (6 bases). V was shortened by 2 bases and J by 4 bases, with 15 bases between the two germline ends. The CDR3 length is 16 residues. Germline lookup yields CDR1 MRHNA and CDR2 SNTAGT. The CDR3 nucleotides are TGTGCCAGCAGTGACACGGGAGGGGGACGGAATCAGCCCCAGCATTTT. Amino acids: CASSDTGGGRNQPQHF.

This clonotype was counted at least ten times. This rearrangement joins TRBV5-1 to TRBJ2-5; no clear D. The CDR3 totals 14 residues. Germline V gives CDR1 SGHRS, CDR2 YFSETQ. V shed 0 bases and J shed 3 bases, with 9 bases lying between them. This CDR3 reads CASSLGSVEETQYF. The CDR3 coding sequence is TGCGCCAGCAGCTTGGGGTCAGTTGAAGAGACCCAGTACTTC.

This chain uses TRBV28 with TRBJ1-1; a weak D match, TRBD1 (6 bases). CDR1 and CDR2 from the germline V gene are MDHEN and SYDVKM. Between the trimmed V and J ends, which lost 6 bases and 0 bases, there was a span of 11 bases. The CDR3 is 14 amino acids. CDR3 sequence reads: CASSRGGMNTEAFF. CDR3 nucleotides: TGTGCCAGCAGCCGAGGGGGGATGAACACTGAAGCTTTCTTT.

The chain couples TRBV11-1 to TRBJ1-2; TRBD1 matches 12 bases. Germline V gene lookup returns CDR1 SGHAT and CDR2 FQDESV (reference sequence). The CDR3 runs to 19 residues. Trimming cost V 1 base and J 4 bases; bases outside gene matches: 13. The CDR3 region has the DNA TGTGCCAGCAGCTTAGGCAACCGGGACAGGGGGCTGAGTAGCTATGGCTACACCTTC. It specifies CASSLGNRDRGLSSYGYTF.

The genes are TRBV3-1 and TRBJ2-7; 11 bases fit TRBD2. The CDR3 has 19 residues. V was pared by 0 bases and J by 3 bases, with 13 bases of the junction left unmatched. Germline V gene data show CDR1 as LGHDT and CDR2 as YNNKEL (reference sequence). The CDR3 reads CASSQDKLAGAKLVYEQYF. CDR3 DNA sequence: TGTGCCAGCAGCCAAGATAAACTAGCGGGAGCCAAATTGGTCTACGAGCAGTACTTC.

This clonotype was seen many times. One end of the junction is discordant with germline, which a read error may explain. This chain connects TRBV20-1 to TRBJ2-7, with D unclear. The CDR3 sequence is 11 residues long. Looked up from germline, CDR1 is DFQATT and CDR2 is SNEGSKA (reference sequence). In DNA form, the CDR3 reads TGCAGCCCCCGGGCCAGGTTCTCCTCAAAGTTC. Translated, it gives CSPRARFSSKF.

The genes are TRBV28 and TRBJ1-2; no reliable D call. CDR3 length: 14 amino acids. Germline-derived CDR1 and CDR2 are MDHEN and SYDVKM. Trimming cost V 1 base and J 6 bases, with 12 bases left between them. The CDR3: CASSLYGRLNGYTF. CDR3 coding DNA: TGTGCCAGCAGTTTATATGGACGCCTTAATGGCTACACCTTC.

This clonotype was recorded many times. The chain employs TRBV20-1 and TRBJ2-4, with 8 bases identical to TRBD1. The CDR3 is made up of 14 amino acids. Looked up from germline, CDR1 is DFQATT and CDR2 is SNEGSKA (reference sequence). The trim removed 4 bases at V and 2 bases at J, leaving 4 bases unmatched. CDR3 residues: CSATGGATKNIQYF. Written as DNA, the CDR3 is TGCAGTGCTACAGGGGGCGCAACCAAAAACATTCAGTACTTC.

This clonotype was seen a handful of times. The gene calls are TRBV5-1 and TRBJ1-2, with D perhaps TRBD1 (5 bases). This CDR3 region has 15 residues. The V end lost 1 base, the J end lost 0 bases, and 10 bases lay between the germline ends. CDR1 SGHRS and CDR2 YFSETQ come from the germline V gene. CDR3 sequence: CASSLIGGANYGYTF. CDR3 DNA: TGCGCCAGCAGCTTGATCGGGGGAGCTAACTATGGCTACACCTTC.

To note about this clonotype: The junction shows a germline mismatch at one end, possibly a read error. The chain has TRBV5-1 and TRBJ1-1, with 10 bases matching TRBD1. Germline CDR1 reads SGHRS; CDR2 reads YFSETQ. This CDR3 has 15 residues. The CDR3 DNA sequence: TGCGCCAGCAGCTTGGCCGGGACAGGGGTCACTGTAGCTTTCTTT. It yields the protein CASSLAGTGVTVAFF.

The chain recombines TRBV18 with TRBJ1-1; D is undetermined. Looked up from germline, CDR1 is KGHSH and CDR2 is LQKENI. V was clipped by 6 bases and J by 1 base, with 18 bases between them. This CDR3 has 16 amino acids. DNA for the CDR3: TGTGCCAGCTCCTTTCATGCCAAGGGCCAGAACACTGAAGCTTTCTTT. Its protein is CASSFHAKGQNTEAFF.

This clonotype was counted at least ten times. J is TRBJ2-7 and V is TRBV11-1; 7 positions agree with TRBD1. The germline V gene has CDR1 SGHAT and CDR2 FQDESV (reference sequence). V lost 4 bases to trimming and J lost 2 bases; unmatched junction nucleotides: 5. CDR3 size: 14 residues. Here the CDR3 reads CASSSQTGTYEQYF. The CDR3 DNA reads as TGTGCCAGCAGCTCACAGACAGGGACCTACGAGCAGTACTTC.

This clonotype came up many times. The chain employs TRBV10-3 and TRBJ1-3; D gene uncertain. V lost 3 bases and J lost 0, with 9 bases in between. The CDR3 runs to 15 residues. Germline V gene data show CDR1 as ENHRY and CDR2 as SYGVKD. CDR3 bases: TGTGCCATCAGTGATGGGGAGTACTCTGGAAACACCATATATTTT. This sequence encodes CAISDGEYSGNTIYF.

This clonotype was recorded many times. V and J are TRBV6-1 and TRBJ1-6, with D possibly matching TRBD1 (5 bases). In germline, CDR1 is MNHNS, CDR2 SASEGT. The V end lost 7 bases, the J end lost 10 bases, and 11 bases lay between the germline ends. This CDR3 has 12 amino acids. In nucleotides, the CDR3 is TGTGCCAGCACGTACGAGGGGTCACCCCTCCACTTT. It encodes CASTYEGSPLHF.

This clonotype was counted many times. J is TRBJ1-1 and V is TRBV6-1; D is ambiguous. The ends were cut back, 5 bases at V and 3 bases at J, with 10 bases in the middle. CDR1 and CDR2 from the germline V gene are MNHNS and SASEGT. This CDR3 is built from 13 residues. Here the CDR3 DNA reads TGTGCCAGCAGTAAAGTTAGAGACACTGAAGCTTTCTTT. Translated, it gives CASSKVRDTEAFF.

This clonotype came up many times. One junction end disagrees with the germline gene, perhaps due to a read error. The genes are TRBV6-5 and TRBJ2-7; 9 bases align to TRBD1. The CDR3 has 15 amino acids. Germline assignment: CDR1 MNHEY and CDR2 SVGAGI. The CDR3 sequence is CASTYGGQGNYEQYF. The CDR3 coding sequence is TGTGCCAGCACTTACGGTGGACAGGGGAATTACGAGCAGTACTTC.

This clonotype has a single count. The V and J genes are TRBV12-3 or TRBV12-4 and TRBJ1-2; tentative D call: TRBD1 (6 bases). There are 16 residues in the CDR3. Trimming took off 5 bases at V and 3 bases at J, with 19 bases between the two ends. CDR3 nucleotide sequence: TGTGCCAGCAGTCAGCCCGGGACATCTTATTACTATGGCTACACCTTC. This codes for CASSQPGTSYYYGYTF.

This clonotype was detected ten times or more. The rearrangement uses TRBV6-5 and TRBJ2-7; TRBD1 or TRBD2 may be the D gene (6 bases each). Looked up from germline, CDR1 is MNHEY and CDR2 is SVGAGI. The CDR3 contains 17 residues. V lost 0 bases and J lost 0, with 15 bases in between. CDR3 sequence (DNA): TGTGCCAGCAGTTACTCCCTAGGGGGGCCGAGCTCCTACGAGCAGTACTTC. This codes for CASSYSLGGPSSYEQYF.

In its sample, this clonotype was seen many times. The chain employs TRBV3-1 and TRBJ2-5, with TRBD1 as a possible D gene (5 bases). Trimming cost V 0 bases and J 7 bases, with 15 bases left between them. Germline CDR1 LGHDT, CDR2 YNNKEL (reference sequence). The CDR3 contains 15 residues. CDR3 nucleotides: TGTGCCAGCAGCCAAGATTCAGGGCTTCGTGGGACCCAGTACTTC. It specifies CASSQDSGLRGTQYF.

This clonotype was detected ten times or more. The chain combines TRBV5-1 with TRBJ1-5; weak D call: TRBD1 (5 bases). CDR3 length equals 15 residues. Trimming left V 0 bases short and J 6 bases short, with 13 bases between. In germline, CDR1 is SGHRS, CDR2 YFSETQ. The CDR3 is CASSLGSREGQPQHF. Here the CDR3 DNA reads TGCGCCAGCAGCTTGGGATCCAGGGAGGGTCAGCCCCAGCATTTT.

The chain carries TRBV6-4 and TRBJ1-5; 7 bases are a match to TRBD1. Germline V gene data show CDR1 as MRHNA and CDR2 as SNTAGT. The CDR3 length is 17 residues. Germline trimming cut 2 bases from V and 1 base from J; bases unmatched to any gene: 8. The CDR3 loop is CASSDQYRGTSNQPQHF. The CDR3 bases are TGTGCCAGCAGTGACCAATACAGGGGAACGAGCAATCAGCCCCAGCATTTT.